The rows below give T cell receptor beta chains drawn from one sample of a study of shared clonotypes between healthy human individuals. Generated by immunoSEQ multiplex PCR, the TCRdb table keeps only in-frame clones and is missing some. The sample consists of approximately 650,000 clones, roughly 95% of them appearing once. The source material was naive CD8+ T cells sorted from blood. These receptors were collected from a woman aged 25-40 years in good health. Each CDR3 is given with its conserved first and last residue. A D gene is named only where the DNA matches it firmly. Clone size is stated in some rows and not others, as once, few, many or a class when expanded.

j_gene: TRBJ1-2
v_gene: TRBV27
abundance: NA
d_gene: NA
CDR3nt: TGTGCCAGCAGTTCCTCGACTGACTATGGCTACACCTTC
CDR3aa: CASSSSTDYGYTF

j_gene: TRBJ1-1
v_gene: TRBV6-5
abundance: NA
d_gene: NA
CDR3nt: TGTGCCAGCGGGGGGGAAATGAACACTGAAGCTTTCTTT
CDR3aa: CASGGEMNTEAFF

j_gene: TRBJ2-5
v_gene: TRBV7-9
abundance: NA
d_gene: NA
CDR3nt: TGTGCCAGCAGCTTATTCGGTGAGACCCAGTACTTC
CDR3aa: CASSLFGETQYF

j_gene: TRBJ2-7
v_gene: TRBV7-8
abundance: NA
d_gene: TRBD1
CDR3nt: TGTGCCAGCAGCACTGGGACAGGGGAGAGGTACGAGCAGTACTTC
CDR3aa: CASSTGTGERYEQYF

j_gene: TRBJ2-1
v_gene: TRBV10-3
abundance: NA
d_gene: NA
CDR3nt: TGTGCCATCGGGAGGAGCTCCTACAATGAGCAGTTCTTC
CDR3aa: CAIGRSSYNEQFF

j_gene: TRBJ2-1
v_gene: TRBV7-9
abundance: NA
d_gene: NA
CDR3nt: TGTGCCAGCAGCTTAGCTTCTGGGGGAAACAATGAGCAGTTCTTC
CDR3aa: CASSLASGGNNEQFF

j_gene: TRBJ1-1
v_gene: TRBV6-1
abundance: NA
d_gene: NA
CDR3nt: TGTGCCAGCAGAGAATGGTCAGGTTTGGGGGAGGGCACTGAAGCTTTCTTT
CDR3aa: CASREWSGLGEGTEAFF

j_gene: TRBJ2-7
v_gene: TRBV5-6
abundance: NA
d_gene: TRBD1
CDR3nt: TGTGCCAGCAGCTTGGACAGGGGGCACGAGCAGTACTTC
CDR3aa: CASSLDRGHEQYF

j_gene: TRBJ2-1
v_gene: TRBV28
abundance: NA
d_gene: TRBD2
CDR3nt: TGTGCCAGCAGGGGACTAGCGGGTTCCTACAATGAGCAGTTCTTC
CDR3aa: CASRGLAGSYNEQFF

j_gene: TRBJ2-7
v_gene: TRBV27
abundance: NA
d_gene: NA
CDR3nt: TGTGCCAGCAGCCCCAGGGGACCCTACGAGCAGTACTTC
CDR3aa: CASSPRGPYEQYF

j_gene: TRBJ2-5
v_gene: TRBV7-9
abundance: once
d_gene: TRBD2
CDR3nt: TGTGCCAGCAGCAGACTTAGCGGGAACCAAGAGACCCAGTACTTC
CDR3aa: CASSRLSGNQETQYF

j_gene: TRBJ1-5
v_gene: TRBV28
abundance: NA
d_gene: NA
CDR3nt: TGTGCCAGCAGCTCATCCAGGGACGTTGTAGACCAGCCCCAGCATTTT
CDR3aa: CASSSSRDVVDQPQHF

j_gene: TRBJ2-7
v_gene: TRBV11-3
abundance: NA
d_gene: TRBD2
CDR3nt: TGTGCCAGCAGCTTAGCTAGCGGGAAGGGCGAGCAGTACTTC
CDR3aa: CASSLASGKGEQYF

j_gene: TRBJ2-7
v_gene: TRBV10-3
abundance: NA
d_gene: NA
CDR3nt: TGTGCCATCAGTGATGGGGGGGCGGGGTACGAGCAGTACTTC
CDR3aa: CAISDGGAGYEQYF

j_gene: TRBJ2-7
v_gene: TRBV28
abundance: once
d_gene: NA
CDR3nt: TGTGCCAGCAGTTGGGGAACCTACGAGCAGTACTTC
CDR3aa: CASSWGTYEQYF

j_gene: TRBJ2-7
v_gene: TRBV6-6
abundance: NA
d_gene: NA
CDR3nt: TGTGCCAGCAGTTGGGTCTCTCATGAGCAGTACTTC
CDR3aa: CASSWVSHEQYF

j_gene: TRBJ2-3
v_gene: TRBV28
abundance: NA
d_gene: TRBD2
CDR3nt: TGTGCCAGCAGTTCGATCTGGCGGGAGAGCACAGATACGCAGTATTTT
CDR3aa: CASSSIWRESTDTQYF

j_gene: TRBJ2-1
v_gene: TRBV19
abundance: NA
d_gene: TRBD1
CDR3nt: TGTGCCAGTAGTACGGGACAGAACTCCTACAATGAGCAGTTCTTC
CDR3aa: CASSTGQNSYNEQFF

j_gene: TRBJ1-1
v_gene: TRBV28
abundance: NA
d_gene: NA
CDR3nt: TGTGCCAGCAGTTTATTCCTGGCAGGGAGAACTGAAGCTTTCTTT
CDR3aa: CASSLFLAGRTEAFF

j_gene: TRBJ1-1
v_gene: TRBV7-6
abundance: NA
d_gene: TRBD1
CDR3nt: TGTGCCAGCAGCTTAGGACAGGGAACCACTGAAGCTTTCTTT
CDR3aa: CASSLGQGTTEAFF

j_gene: TRBJ2-6
v_gene: TRBV27
abundance: NA
d_gene: NA
CDR3nt: TGTGCCAGCAGTTTAAACCCCTCTGGGGCCAACGTCCTGACTTTC
CDR3aa: CASSLNPSGANVLTF

j_gene: TRBJ1-4
v_gene: TRBV27
abundance: NA
d_gene: TRBD1
CDR3nt: TGTGCCAGCAGTTTGGGTGTCGGGACAGGGTGGGAAAAACTGTTTTTT
CDR3aa: CASSLGVGTGWEKLFF

j_gene: TRBJ2-7
v_gene: TRBV6-5
abundance: NA
d_gene: NA
CDR3nt: TGTGCCAGCAGTTATAGGGGGGACTCTTGGGAGCAGTACTTC
CDR3aa: CASSYRGDSWEQYF

j_gene: TRBJ2-5
v_gene: TRBV5-1
abundance: NA
d_gene: NA
CDR3nt: TGCGCCAGCAGCCCCGAGGGCAGTCCGGAGACCCAGTACTTC
CDR3aa: CASSPEGSPETQYF

j_gene: TRBJ2-2
v_gene: TRBV27
abundance: NA
d_gene: NA
CDR3nt: TGTGCCAGCAGTCCGGGCTCTACGCCGGCCGGGGAGCTGTTTTTT
CDR3aa: CASSPGSTPAGELFF

j_gene: TRBJ2-5
v_gene: TRBV2
abundance: NA
d_gene: NA
CDR3nt: TGTGCCAGCAGTGAATCTTGGACAGAAGAGACCCAGTACTTC
CDR3aa: CASSESWTEETQYF